This T cell receptor (beta chain) was sequenced in a study of cytomegalovirus exposure and HLA in healthy donors. Overall study: There were 88 million or so unique TCRs (from HLA-typed donors) in an early data release. Findings of the study overall: Among immune exposure information, only CMV serostatus was available.

In the PCR, 60 Vbeta and 13 Jbeta primers were used. Libraries were prepared by immunoSEQ multiplex PCR; TCRdb keeps only in-frame clonotypes and omits some of them. Among about 160,000 clones, approximately 79% were seen once, and the ten largest hold roughly 1.4%. Worth noting for this clone: What it binds is not known.

Sequencing input: PBMCs. This TCR was sampled from a man in his sixties in good health and CMV-seronegative.

The CDR3 loop reads CATSRPKTGGDQPQHF. Here the CDR3 DNA reads TGTGCCACCAGCAGACCCAAGACAGGTGGCGATCAGCCCCAGCATTTT. The gene calls are TRBV15 and TRBJ1-5; D may be TRBD1 (6 bases). CDR3 length equals 16 residues. V dropped 2 bases and J dropped 5 bases, with 16 bases sitting between them. Per the germline V gene, CDR1 is LNHNV and CDR2 is YYDKDF (reference sequence). Using reference TRBV15 and TRBJ1-5 for the parts outside the CDR3, the full variable domain is DAMVIQNPRYQVTQFGKPVTLSCSQTLNHNVMYWYQQKSSQAPKLLFHYYDKDFNNEADTPDNFQSRRPNTSFCFLDIRSPGLGDTAMYLCATSRPKTGGDQPQHFGDGTRLSIL.